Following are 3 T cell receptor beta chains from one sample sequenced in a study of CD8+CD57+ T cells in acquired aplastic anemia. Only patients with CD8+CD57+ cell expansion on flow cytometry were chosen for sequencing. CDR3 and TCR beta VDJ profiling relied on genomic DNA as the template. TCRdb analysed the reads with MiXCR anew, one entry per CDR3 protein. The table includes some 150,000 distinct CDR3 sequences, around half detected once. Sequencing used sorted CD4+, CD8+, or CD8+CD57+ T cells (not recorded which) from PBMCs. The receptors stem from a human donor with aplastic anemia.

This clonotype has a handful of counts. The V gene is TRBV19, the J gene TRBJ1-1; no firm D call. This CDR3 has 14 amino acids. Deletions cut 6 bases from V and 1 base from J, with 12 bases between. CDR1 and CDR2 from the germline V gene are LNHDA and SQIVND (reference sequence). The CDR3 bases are TGTGCCAGTAGATCACTGGAGGGGAACACTGAAGCTTTCTTT. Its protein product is CASRSLEGNTEAFF. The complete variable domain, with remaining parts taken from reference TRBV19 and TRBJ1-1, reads DGGITQSPKYLFRKEGQNVTLSCEQNLNHDAMYWYRQDPGQGLRLIYYSQIVNDFQKGDIAEGYSVSREKKESFPLTVTSAQKNPTAFYLCASRSLEGNTEAFFGQGTRLTVV.

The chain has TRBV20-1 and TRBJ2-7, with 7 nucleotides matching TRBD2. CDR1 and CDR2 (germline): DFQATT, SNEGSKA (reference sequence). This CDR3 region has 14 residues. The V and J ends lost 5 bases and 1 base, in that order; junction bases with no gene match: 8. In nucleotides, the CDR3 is TGCAGTGCTCCTGGACTAGTGGGGTCCTACGAGCAGTACTTC. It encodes CSAPGLVGSYEQYF.

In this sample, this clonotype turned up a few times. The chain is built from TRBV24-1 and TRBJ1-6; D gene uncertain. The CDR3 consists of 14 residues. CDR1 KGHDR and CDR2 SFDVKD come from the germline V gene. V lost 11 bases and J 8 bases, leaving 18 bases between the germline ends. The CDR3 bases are TGTGCCAGCAGCGTAGAGAGCGCTGATTCACCCCTCCACTTT. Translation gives CASSVESADSPLHF.